Following are 5 T cell receptor beta chains from one sample sequenced in a study of patients and donors after allogeneic stem cell transplantation. TCRdb used MiXCR to reprocess the RT-PCR reads, holding one entry per CDR3 protein. The sample has about 4,000 distinct CDR3 sequences, more than 20% seen once. Sequenced input: blood, either unsorted or a sorted T cell fraction (not recorded which). The receptors originated from a human donor who was either an allogeneic HSCT recipient or a stem cell or donor lymphocyte infusion donor (not recorded which). It is not recorded whose cells these are; they may come from a transplant donor.

This clonotype qualifies as medium-sized. The chain has TRBV6-5 and TRBJ1-2; 9 nucleotides line up with TRBD1. The CDR3 consists of 13 residues. Trimming removed 6 bases from V and 8 bases from J; junction bases left unmatched: 7. The germline V gene has CDR1 MNHEY and CDR2 SVGAGI. CDR3 loop: CASSEQGAEGYTF. In DNA, the CDR3 is TGTGCCAGCAGCGAACAGGGGGCAGAGGGCTACACCTTC.

This clonotype occurred a few times. This chain connects TRBV4-3 to TRBJ2-7; the D is unclear. Trimming removed 1 base from V and 5 bases from J, with 3 bases in between. CDR3 length: 11 amino acids. The germline V gene has CDR1 LGHNA and CDR2 YSLEER. The CDR3 DNA reads as TGCGCCAGCAGCCAAGCGAACGAGCAGTACTTC. Its protein is CASSQANEQYF.

This clonotype showed up just a few times. This sequence joins TRBV11-2 and TRBJ1-2; D is perhaps TRBD1 (6 bases). Per germline, CDR1 SGHAT and CDR2 FQNNGV. Trimming shortened V by 5 bases and J by 8 bases, and 18 bases separated the two germline ends. The CDR3 spans 14 residues. For the CDR3, the DNA is TGTGCCAGCAGCACCAAACAGGGATCGTACGGCTACACCTTC. Translating it yields CASSTKQGSYGYTF.

This clonotype counts as medium-sized. This rearrangement joins TRBV11-3 to TRBJ2-1; D gene ambiguous. CDR3 size: 14 residues. Germline assignment: CDR1 SGHNT and CDR2 YENEEA. V was trimmed by 4 bases and J by 8 bases, leaving 15 bases between them. This chain's CDR3 is CASSSQNRVDEQFF. CDR3 nucleotides: TGTGCCAGCAGCTCCCAAAACCGCGTGGATGAGCAGTTCTTC.

By share of the sample, this clonotype is medium-sized. This chain uses TRBV10-3 with TRBJ1-1, with no clear D. This CDR3 has 12 amino acids. Looked up from germline, CDR1 is ENHRY and CDR2 is SYGVKD. V lost 1 base to trimming and J lost 4 bases, with 4 bases between them. In DNA, the CDR3 is TGTGCCATCAGTGAGTACGGCACTGAAGCTTTCTTT. As protein: CAISEYGTEAFF.